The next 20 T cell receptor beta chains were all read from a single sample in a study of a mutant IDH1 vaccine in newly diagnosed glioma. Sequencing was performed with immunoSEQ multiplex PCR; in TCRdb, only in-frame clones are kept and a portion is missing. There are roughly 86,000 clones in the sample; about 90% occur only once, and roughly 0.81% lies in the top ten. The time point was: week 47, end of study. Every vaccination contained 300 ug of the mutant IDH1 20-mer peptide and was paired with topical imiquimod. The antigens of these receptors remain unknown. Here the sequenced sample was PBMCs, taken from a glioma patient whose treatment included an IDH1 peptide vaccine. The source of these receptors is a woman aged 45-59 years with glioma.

As DNA, the CDR3 is TGTGCCAGCAGCCCCCGAACTAGCAACACCGGGGAGCTGTTTTTT. Translating gives CASSPRTSNTGELFF. The rearrangement joins TRBV25-1 to TRBJ2-2; perhaps TRBD2 as D (6 bases). Germline V gene data show CDR1 as MGHDK and CDR2 as SYGVNS. This CDR3 is built from 15 residues. Trimming shortened V by 6 bases and J by 2 bases, and 13 bases separated the two germline ends.

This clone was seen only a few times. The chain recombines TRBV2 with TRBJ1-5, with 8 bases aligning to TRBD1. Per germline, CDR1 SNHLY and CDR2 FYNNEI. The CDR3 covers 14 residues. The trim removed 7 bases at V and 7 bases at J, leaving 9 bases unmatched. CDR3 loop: CASIPGQGGQPQHF. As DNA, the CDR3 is TGTGCCAGCATTCCTGGACAGGGAGGACAGCCCCAGCATTTT. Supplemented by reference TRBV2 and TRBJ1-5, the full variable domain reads EPEVTQTPSHQVTQMGQEVILRCVPISNHLYFYWYRQILGQKVEFLVSFYNNEISEKSEIFDDQFSVERPDGSNFTLKIRSTKLEDSAMYFCASIPGQGGQPQHFGDGTRLSIL.

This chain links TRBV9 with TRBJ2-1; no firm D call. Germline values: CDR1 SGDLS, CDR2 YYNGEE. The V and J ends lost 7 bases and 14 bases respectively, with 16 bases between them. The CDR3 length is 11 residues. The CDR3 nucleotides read TGTGCCAGCGGATATGAGGATTCGGAGTTCTTC. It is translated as CASGYEDSEFF.

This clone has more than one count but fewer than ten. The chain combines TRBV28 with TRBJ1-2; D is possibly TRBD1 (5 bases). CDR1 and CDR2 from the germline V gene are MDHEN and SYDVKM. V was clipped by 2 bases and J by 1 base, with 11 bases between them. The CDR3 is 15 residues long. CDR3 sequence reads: CASSLGGTINYGYTF. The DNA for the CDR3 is TGTGCCAGCAGTTTAGGGGGTACCATTAACTATGGCTACACCTTC.

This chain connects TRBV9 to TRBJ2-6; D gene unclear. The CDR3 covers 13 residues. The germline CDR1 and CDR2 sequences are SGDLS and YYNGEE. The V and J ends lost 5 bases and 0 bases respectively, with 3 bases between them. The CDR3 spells CASRSSGANVLTF. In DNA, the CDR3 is TGTGCCAGCAGGAGCTCTGGGGCCAACGTCCTGACTTTC.

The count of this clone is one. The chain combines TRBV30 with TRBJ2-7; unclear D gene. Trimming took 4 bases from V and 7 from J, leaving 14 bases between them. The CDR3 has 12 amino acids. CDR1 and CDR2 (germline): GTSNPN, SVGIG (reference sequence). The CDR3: CAWTLAGPEQYF. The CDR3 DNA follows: TGTGCCTGGACTCTCGCAGGTCCTGAGCAGTACTTC. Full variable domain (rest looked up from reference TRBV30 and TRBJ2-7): SQTIHQWPATLVQPVGSPLSLECTVEGTSNPNLYWYRQAAGRGLQLLFYSVGIGQISSEVPQNLSASRPQDRQFILSSKKLLLSDSGFYLCAWTLAGPEQYFGPGTRLTVT.

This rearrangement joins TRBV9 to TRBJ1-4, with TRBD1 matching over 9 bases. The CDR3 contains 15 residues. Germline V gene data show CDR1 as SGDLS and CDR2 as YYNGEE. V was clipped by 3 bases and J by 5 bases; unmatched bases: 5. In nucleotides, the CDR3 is TGTGCCAGCAGCGCCCAACAGGGGGCAAATGAAAAACTGTTTTTT. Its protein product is CASSAQQGANEKLFF.

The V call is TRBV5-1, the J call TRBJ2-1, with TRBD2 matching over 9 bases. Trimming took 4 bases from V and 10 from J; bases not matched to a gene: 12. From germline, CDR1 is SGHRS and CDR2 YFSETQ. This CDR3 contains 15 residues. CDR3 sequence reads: CASSPGLAARGEQFF. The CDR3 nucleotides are TGCGCCAGCAGCCCGGGACTAGCTGCGCGGGGGGAGCAGTTCTTC.

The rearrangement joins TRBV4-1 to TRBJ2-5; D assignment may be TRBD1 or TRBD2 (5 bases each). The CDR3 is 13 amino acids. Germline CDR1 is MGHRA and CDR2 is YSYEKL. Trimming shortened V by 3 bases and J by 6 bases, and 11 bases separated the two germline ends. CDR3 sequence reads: CASSQGDGKTQYF. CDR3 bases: TGCGCCAGCAGCCAGGGGGACGGGAAGACCCAGTACTTC.

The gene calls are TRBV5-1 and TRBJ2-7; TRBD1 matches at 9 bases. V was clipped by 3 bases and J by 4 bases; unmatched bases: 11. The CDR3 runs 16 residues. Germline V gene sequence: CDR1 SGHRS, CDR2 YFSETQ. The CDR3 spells CASSWWTGDGHYEQYF. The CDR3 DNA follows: TGCGCCAGCAGCTGGTGGACAGGGGATGGGCATTACGAGCAGTACTTC.

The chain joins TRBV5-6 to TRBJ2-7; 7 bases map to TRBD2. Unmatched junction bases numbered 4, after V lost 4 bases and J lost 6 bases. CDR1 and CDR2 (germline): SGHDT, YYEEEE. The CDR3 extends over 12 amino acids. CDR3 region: CASSGGRAEQYF. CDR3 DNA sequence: TGTGCCAGCAGCGGGGGGAGGGCCGAGCAGTACTTC.

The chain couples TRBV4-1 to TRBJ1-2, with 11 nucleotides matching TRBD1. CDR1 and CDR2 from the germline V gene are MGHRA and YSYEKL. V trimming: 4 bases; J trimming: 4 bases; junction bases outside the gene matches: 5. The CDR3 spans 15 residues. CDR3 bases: TGCGCCAGCAGCCCCGGGACAGGGGGATTCTATGGCTACACCTTC. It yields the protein CASSPGTGGFYGYTF.

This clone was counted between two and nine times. The CDR3 sequence: CASSESARGDGYTF. The CDR3 DNA is TGCGCCAGCAGTGAGAGCGCCAGGGGGGATGGCTACACCTTC. The V gene is TRBV10-1, the J gene TRBJ1-2; 7 bases are a match to TRBD1. CDR1 WNHNN and CDR2 SYGVQD come from the germline V gene (reference sequence). The V gene end was trimmed by 2 bases and the J gene end by 6 bases; junction bases not matched to a gene: 6. This CDR3 comprises 14 residues.

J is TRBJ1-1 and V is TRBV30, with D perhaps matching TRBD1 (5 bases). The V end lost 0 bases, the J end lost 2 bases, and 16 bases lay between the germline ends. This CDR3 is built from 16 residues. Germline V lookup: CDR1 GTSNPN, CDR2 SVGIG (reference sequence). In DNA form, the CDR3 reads TGTGCCTGGAGTGTTTTCGGCTACGGGGGAAACACTGAAGCTTTCTTT. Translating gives CAWSVFGYGGNTEAFF.

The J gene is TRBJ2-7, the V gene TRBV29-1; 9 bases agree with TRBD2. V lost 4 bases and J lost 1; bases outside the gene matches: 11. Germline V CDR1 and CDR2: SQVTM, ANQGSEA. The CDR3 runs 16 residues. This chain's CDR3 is CSVGLNSGRLSYEQYF. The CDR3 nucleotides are TGCAGCGTTGGCCTTAATAGCGGGAGACTGTCCTACGAGCAGTACTTC.

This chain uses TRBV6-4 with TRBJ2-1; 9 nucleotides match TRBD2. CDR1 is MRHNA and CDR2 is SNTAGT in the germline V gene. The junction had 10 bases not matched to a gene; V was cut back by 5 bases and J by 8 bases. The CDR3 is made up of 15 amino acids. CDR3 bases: TGTGCCAGCAGTCACCTAGCGGGGAGTTACGATGAGCAGTTCTTC. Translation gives CASSHLAGSYDEQFF.

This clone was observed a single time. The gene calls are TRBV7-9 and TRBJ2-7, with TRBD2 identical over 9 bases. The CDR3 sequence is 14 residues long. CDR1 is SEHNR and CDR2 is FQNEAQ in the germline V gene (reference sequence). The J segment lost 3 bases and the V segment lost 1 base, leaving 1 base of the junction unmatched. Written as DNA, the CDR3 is TGTGCCAGCAGCTTAGGCGGGAGGGGCTACGAGCAGTACTTC. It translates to CASSLGGRGYEQYF.

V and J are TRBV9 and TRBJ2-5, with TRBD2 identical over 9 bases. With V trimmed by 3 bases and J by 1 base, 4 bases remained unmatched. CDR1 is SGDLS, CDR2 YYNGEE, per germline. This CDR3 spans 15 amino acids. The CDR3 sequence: CASSAGTSPQETQYF. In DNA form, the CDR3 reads TGTGCCAGCAGCGCCGGGACTAGCCCCCAAGAGACCCAGTACTTC.

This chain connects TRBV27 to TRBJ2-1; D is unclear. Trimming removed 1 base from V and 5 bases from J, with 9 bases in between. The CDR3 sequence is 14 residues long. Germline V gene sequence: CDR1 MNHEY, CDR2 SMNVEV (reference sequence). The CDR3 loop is CASSLLGSNNEQFF. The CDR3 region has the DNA TGTGCCAGCAGTTTATTGGGCAGTAACAATGAGCAGTTCTTC.

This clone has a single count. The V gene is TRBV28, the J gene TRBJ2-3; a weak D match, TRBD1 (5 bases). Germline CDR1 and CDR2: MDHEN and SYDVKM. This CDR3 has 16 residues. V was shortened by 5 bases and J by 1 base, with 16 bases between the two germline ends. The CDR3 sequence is CASSLLGGAGTDTQYF. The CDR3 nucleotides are TGTGCCAGCAGTCTCCTCGGTGGGGCGGGCACAGATACGCAGTATTTT.